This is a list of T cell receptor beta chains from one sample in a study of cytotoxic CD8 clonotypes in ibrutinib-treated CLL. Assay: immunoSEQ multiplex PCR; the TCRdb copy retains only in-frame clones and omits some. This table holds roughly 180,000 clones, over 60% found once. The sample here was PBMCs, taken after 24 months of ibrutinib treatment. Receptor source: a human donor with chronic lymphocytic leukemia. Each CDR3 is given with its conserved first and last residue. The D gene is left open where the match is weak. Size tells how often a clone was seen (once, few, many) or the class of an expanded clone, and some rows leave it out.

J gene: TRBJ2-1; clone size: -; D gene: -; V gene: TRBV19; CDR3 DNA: TGTGCCAGTAGTATAGGGGGTAACCACAATGAGCAGTTCTTC; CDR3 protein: CASSIGGNHNEQFF
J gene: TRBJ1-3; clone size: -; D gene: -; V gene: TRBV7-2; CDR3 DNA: TGTGCCAGCAGCTTATTCACCGCCGAGAACACCATATATTTT; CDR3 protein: CASSLFTAENTIYF
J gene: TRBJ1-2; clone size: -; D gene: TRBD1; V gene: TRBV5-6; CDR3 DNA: TGTGCCAGCAGCTTGGCCCGCGGGACAGGGGGCTTTGGCTACACCTTC; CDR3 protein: CASSLARGTGGFGYTF
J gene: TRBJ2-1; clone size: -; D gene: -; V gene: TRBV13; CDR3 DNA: TGTGCCAGCAGCATATACAATGAGCAGTTCTTC; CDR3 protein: CASSIYNEQFF
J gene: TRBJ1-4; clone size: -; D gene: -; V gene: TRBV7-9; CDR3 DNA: TGTGCCAGCAGGCCCGACACTAATGAAAAACTGTTTTTT; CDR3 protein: CASRPDTNEKLFF
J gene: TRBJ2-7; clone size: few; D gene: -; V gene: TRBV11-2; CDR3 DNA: TGTGCCAGCAGCCTAGGGCTCCTGCAAACCTACGAGCAGTACTTC; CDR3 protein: CASSLGLLQTYEQYF
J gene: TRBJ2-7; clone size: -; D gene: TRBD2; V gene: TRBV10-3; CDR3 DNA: TGTGCCATCGGTCTTAGCGGGAACTCCTACGAGCAGTACTTC; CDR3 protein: CAIGLSGNSYEQYF
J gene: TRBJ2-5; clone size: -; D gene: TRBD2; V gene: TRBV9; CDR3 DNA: TGTGCCAGCAGCGTCGCGGGAGTGATCCAAGAGACCCAGTACTTC; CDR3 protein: CASSVAGVIQETQYF
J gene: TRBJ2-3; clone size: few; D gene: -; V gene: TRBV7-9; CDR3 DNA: TGTGCCAGCAGCGAGGGGTCTGGCGAAGGTACGCAGTATTTT; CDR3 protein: CASSEGSGEGTQYF
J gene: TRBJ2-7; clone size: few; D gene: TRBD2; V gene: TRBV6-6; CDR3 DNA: TGTGCCAGCAGTTACTCTAGCGGGAGCGTCGAGCAGTACTTC; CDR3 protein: CASSYSSGSVEQYF
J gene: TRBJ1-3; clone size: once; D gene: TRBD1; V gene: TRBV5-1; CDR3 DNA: TGCGCCAGCAGCTTGGAGGGGGACAGCAACACCATATATTTT; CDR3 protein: CASSLEGDSNTIYF
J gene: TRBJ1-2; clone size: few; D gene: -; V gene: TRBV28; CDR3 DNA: TGTGCCAGCAGTTTTTCGGGCTATGGCTACACCTTC; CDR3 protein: CASSFSGYGYTF
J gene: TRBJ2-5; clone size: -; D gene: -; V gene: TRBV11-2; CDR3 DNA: TGTGCCAGCAGCCCCTGGGGGGGCGGGACACCGGCCCAGTACTTC; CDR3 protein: CASSPWGGGTPAQYF
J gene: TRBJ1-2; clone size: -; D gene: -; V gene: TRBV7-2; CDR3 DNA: TGTGCCAGCAGCACCGGCCCAGGGGATAACTATGGCTACACCTTC; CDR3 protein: CASSTGPGDNYGYTF
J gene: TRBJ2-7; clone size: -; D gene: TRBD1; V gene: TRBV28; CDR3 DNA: TGTGCCAGCAGTTTATGGGGGACAGGCTCCTACGAGCAGTACTTC; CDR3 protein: CASSLWGTGSYEQYF